This TCR beta chain stems from a study of CD8+ T cells in alopecia areata. As for treatment: oral pan-JAK inhibitor, 5-10 mg twice daily. Investigators isolated RNA and reverse transcribed it into cDNA to act as the sequencing template. Generated by immunoSEQ multiplex PCR, the TCRdb table keeps only in-frame clones and is missing some. The sample lists about 220,000 clones; 50% to 70% were seen once. This CDR3 contains 12 residues. Germline V gives CDR1 SNHLY, CDR2 FYNNEI. The germline V and J ends were trimmed by 8 bases and 7 bases, with 12 bases remaining between them. This chain joins TRBV2 and TRBJ2-1; possibly TRBD2 for D (5 bases). This TCR came from a human donor with alopecia areata. This sample comprised CD4+ T cells sorted from blood, obtained at week 4, from a patient treated with tofacitinib. CDR3 sequence: CASLAGGNEQFF. The DNA for the CDR3 is TGTGCCAGCTTAGCCGGCGGGAATGAGCAGTTCTTC.